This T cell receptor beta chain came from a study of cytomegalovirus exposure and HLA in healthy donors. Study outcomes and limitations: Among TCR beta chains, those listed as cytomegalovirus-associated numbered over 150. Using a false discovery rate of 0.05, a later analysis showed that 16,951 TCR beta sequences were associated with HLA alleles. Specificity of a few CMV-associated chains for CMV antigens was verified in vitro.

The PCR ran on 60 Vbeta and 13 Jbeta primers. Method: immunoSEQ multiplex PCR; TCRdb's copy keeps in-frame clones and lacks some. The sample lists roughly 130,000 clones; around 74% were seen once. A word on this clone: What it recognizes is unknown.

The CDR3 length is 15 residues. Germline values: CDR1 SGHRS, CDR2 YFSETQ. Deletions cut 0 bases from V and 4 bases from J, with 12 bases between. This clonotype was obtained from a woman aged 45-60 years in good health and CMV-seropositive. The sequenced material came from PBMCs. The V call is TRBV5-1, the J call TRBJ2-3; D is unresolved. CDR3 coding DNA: TGCGCCAGCAGCTTGGAGAGTACTCCGCCAGATACGCAGTATTTT. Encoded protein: CASSLESTPPDTQYF.